The 17 T cell receptor beta chains in this list originate from one sample, sequenced in a study of metastatic and nonmetastatic thyroid tumors. TCRdb re-called the PCR reads with MiXCR. The table has about 18,000 clones, about 32% seen once; the top ten hold less than 25%. Patients were all untreated before their thyroid surgery. The sample comprised tumor tissue. These receptors all stem from a male donor with papillary thyroid cancer or a benign thyroid nodule (not recorded which). Some clones in this sample may be carry-over from other donors' samples.

V usage is TRBV4-1 and J usage is TRBJ2-1; TRBD2 matches 8 bases. The CDR3 has 16 residues. V dropped 8 bases and J dropped 4; count of bases not matched to a gene: 13. Germline CDR1 reads MGHRA; CDR2 reads YSYEKL. In DNA form, the CDR3 reads TGCGCCAGCGTTGGAGTATCGGGGGGGCCATACAATGAGCAGTTCTTC. This gives the protein CASVGVSGGPYNEQFF.

The rearrangement joins TRBV6-1 to TRBJ2-1; TRBD2 matches 7 bases. Trimming cost V 6 bases and J 10 bases; bases outside gene matches: 9. The length of the CDR3 is 13 residues. Germline CDR1 reads MNHNS; CDR2 reads SASEGT. As DNA, the CDR3 is TGTGCCAGCAGCTGGGGGAGGGCGAGGGAGCAGTTCTTC. The encoded protein is CASSWGRAREQFF.

This clone was observed at least ten times. The gene calls are TRBV12-3 or TRBV12-4 and TRBJ2-5; D gene ambiguous. This CDR3 is built from 13 residues. V was shortened by 7 bases and J by 3 bases, with 12 bases between the two germline ends. The CDR3 DNA reads as TGTGCCAGCACCCTTAGTGTGGAAGAGACCCAGTACTTC. This encodes CASTLSVEETQYF.

This clone is categorized as medium-sized. The chain has TRBV28 and TRBJ2-7, with 11 bases aligning to TRBD2. The germline CDR1 and CDR2 sequences are MDHEN and SYDVKM. J gave up 2 bases and V 5 bases, and 5 bases lay outside the gene matches. The CDR3 length is 15 residues. The CDR3 sequence is CASSPGTSGTYEQYF. CDR3 in DNA: TGTGCCAGCAGTCCGGGGACTAGCGGAACCTACGAGCAGTACTTC.

In the case of this clone: Without the conserved terminal phenylalanine or tryptophan, this CDR3 likely stems from a read error. The chain employs TRBV20-1 and TRBJ2-1; 10 bases align to TRBD1. The CDR3 totals 14 residues. The germline V gene has CDR1 DFQATT and CDR2 SNEGSKA (reference sequence). Losses at the gene ends were 5 bases for V and 5 bases for J; bases not matched to a gene: 6. As DNA, the CDR3 is TGCAGTGCTTTTCCCGGGACAGGGGACAATGAGCAGTTCTTA. Translated: CSAFPGTGDNEQFL.

The V and J genes are TRBV10-3 and TRBJ2-2; 8 bases are shared with TRBD1. Per the germline V gene, CDR1 is ENHRY and CDR2 is SYGVKD. The junction had 5 bases not matched to a gene; V was cut back by 7 bases and J by 4 bases. The CDR3 has 14 residues. The CDR3 loop is CAITGTGSTGELFF. The CDR3 coding sequence is TGTGCCATCACCGGGACAGGAAGCACCGGGGAGCTGTTTTTT.

This rearrangement joins TRBV11-1 to TRBJ1-1; D is uncertain. CDR1 and CDR2 from the germline V gene are SGHAT and FQDESV (reference sequence). The CDR3 is 15 residues long. V gave up 2 bases and J gave up 2 bases, with 12 bases separating them. The CDR3 nucleotides are TGTGCCAGCAGCTTAAAGAGGCCACCTAACACTGAAGCTTTCTTT. Translating gives CASSLKRPPNTEAFF.

Notes on this clone: Just one base apart from a much larger clone, this may be a read error. The V and J genes are TRBV12-5 and TRBJ2-3; 9 positions agree with TRBD1. The CDR3 totals 16 residues. CDR1 is LGHNT, CDR2 FRNRAP, per germline. The chain's CDR3 is CASGLVPGQGSDTRYF. The CDR3 region has the DNA TGTGCTAGTGGTTTGGTTCCGGGACAGGGTTCAGATACGCGGTATTTT. The whole variable domain, filled in from reference TRBV12-5 and TRBJ2-3, reads DARVTQTPRHKVTEMGQEVTMRCQPILGHNTVFWYRQTMMQGLELLAYFRNRAPLDDSGMPKDRFSAEMPDATLATLKIQPSEPRDSAVYFCASGLVPGQGSDTRYFGPGTRLTVL.

This clone was detected ten times or more. CDR3 DNA: TGCAGTGCTAGAGTGGACACTCGTGAGACCCAGTACTTC. Protein product: CSARVDTRETQYF. V usage is TRBV20-1 and J usage is TRBJ2-5; weak D call: TRBD1 (5 bases). This CDR3 has 13 amino acids. CDR1 and CDR2 (germline): DFQATT, SNEGSKA (reference sequence). The ends were cut back, 1 base at V and 5 bases at J, with 11 bases in the middle.

This clone was observed a few times. The chain couples TRBV28 to TRBJ1-2, with TRBD1 as a possible D gene (6 bases). This CDR3 spans 13 amino acids. CDR1 MDHEN and CDR2 SYDVKM come from the germline V gene. The ends were cut back, 5 bases at V and 4 bases at J, with 11 bases in the middle. The CDR3 DNA sequence: TGTGCCAGCAGTCCCACAGGGACCTATGGCTACACCTTC. Its translation: CASSPTGTYGYTF.

This clone was counted many times. The chain recombines TRBV6-5 with TRBJ1-4, with a tentative D call TRBD1 (6 bases). Trimming cost V 0 bases and J 5 bases, with 13 bases left between them. There are 16 residues in the CDR3. Germline CDR1 reads MNHEY; CDR2 reads SVGAGI. CDR3 sequence reads: CASSYSGGPRNEKLFF. The CDR3, as DNA: TGTGCCAGCAGTTACTCGGGGGGCCCAAGGAATGAAAAACTGTTTTTT.

Ten or more counts support this clone. The V and J genes are TRBV5-1 and TRBJ2-5; D is undetermined. This CDR3 region has 11 residues. Deletions cut 3 bases from V and 10 bases from J, with 10 bases between. The germline V gene encodes CDR1 SGHRS and CDR2 YFSETQ. In DNA, the CDR3 is TGCGCCAGCAGCTCCCTGGAATTCCAGTACTTC. As protein: CASSSLEFQYF.

The V gene is TRBV3-1, the J gene TRBJ1-1, with D possibly TRBD1 on 5 matching bases. V was pared by 4 bases and J by 11 bases, with 26 bases between. Germline CDR1 and CDR2: LGHDT and YNNKEL (reference sequence). This CDR3 has 16 residues. Written as DNA, the CDR3 is TGTGCCAGCAGCCCGGACCTTCTCGGGACGAACACTCATGCTTTCTTT. Translating gives CASSPDLLGTNTHAFF.

This clone showed up just a few times. The rearrangement links TRBV6-1 to TRBJ2-4, with D possibly matching TRBD2 (7 bases). Per germline, CDR1 MNHNS and CDR2 SASEGT. The CDR3 sequence is 18 residues long. V gave up 8 bases and J gave up 1 base, with 24 bases separating them. As DNA, the CDR3 is TGTGCCAGCGCTTACCTCTCTAGCGGAAGGGGGGCCAAAAACATTCAGTACTTC. Translating gives CASAYLSSGRGAKNIQYF.

The chain carries TRBV7-2 and TRBJ2-1, with a weak D call TRBD2 (5 bases). The germline V and J ends were trimmed by 2 bases and 15 bases, with 11 bases remaining between them. Germline values: CDR1 SGHTA, CDR2 FQGNSA. This CDR3 contains 11 residues. CDR3 in DNA: TGTGCCAGCAGCTTAAGGGCCGGAGGGTTCTTC. Amino acid sequence: CASSLRAGGFF.

V is TRBV4-1 and J is TRBJ2-1, with 13 positions matching TRBD2. This CDR3 region has 16 residues. Germline CDR1 and CDR2: MGHRA and YSYEKL. Unmatched junction bases numbered 9, after V lost 9 bases and J lost 4 bases. The CDR3 nucleotides are TGCGCCAGACGTGGACTAGCGGGGGTGCCATACAATGAGCAGTTCTTC. Translation: CARRGLAGVPYNEQFF.

This clone was recorded at least ten times. The chain joins TRBV13 to TRBJ1-2; D gene ambiguous. Germline V gene data show CDR1 as PRHDT and CDR2 as FYEKMQ (reference sequence). V was trimmed by 5 bases and J by 8 bases, leaving 15 bases between them. There are 13 residues in the CDR3. CDR3 in DNA: TGTGCCAGCAGCCAAGGACGGGGTAACGGCTACACCTTC. The encoded protein is CASSQGRGNGYTF.